Sequencing of this T cell receptor (beta chain) was carried out in a study of T cell responses to AZD1222 COVID-19 vaccine. Study-level information: Second-dose intervals of approximately 4 or approximately 12 weeks were pooled. Overall study findings and caveats: Spike-specific TCRs gained breadth and depth after people received two AZD1222 doses. Possibly, clonal diversity was underestimated; donors were largely white British and included more females. It was only a handful of AZD1222 recipients who were seropositive at baseline.

Trimming stripped 1 base from V and 0 bases from J, with 7 bases between. The CDR3 covers 16 residues. The germline V gene encodes CDR1 MNHEY and CDR2 SMNVEV (reference sequence). The assay was immunoSEQ multiplex PCR, and TCRdb's table has in-frame clones only and misses some. Altogether 95,000 to 150,000 clones are present, 80% to 90% being singletons, with the ten largest covering under 7%. As concerns this clone: Its antigen is still unknown.

The source material was peripheral blood, sampled on day 0 of AZD1222 vaccination. This TCR was recovered from an adult in good health. The J gene is TRBJ1-6, the V gene TRBV27; no firm D call. CDR3 coding DNA: TGTGCCAGCAGTTTATTGTGGAGCTCCTATAATTCACCCCTCCACTTT. Protein sequence: CASSLLWSSYNSPLHF.